Shown below are 11 T cell receptor beta chains from a single sample sequenced in a study of cytomegalovirus exposure and HLA in healthy donors (dated by TCRdb to about 2017). Libraries were built with the immunoSEQ multiplex PCR assay. TCRdb took this table from immuneACCESS and kept in-frame rearrangements with V and J called. Such tables lack part of the clones; where checked against another copy, unresolved V genes explain under half of the gap, and the rest is unexplained. A total of roughly 330,000 clones appear in this sample, 75% to 90% of them only once. Of the sample, over 1% is held by the ten largest clones. Sequenced: PBMCs. The source is a woman aged 25 to 39 in good health and CMV-seropositive.

The chain joins TRBV16 to TRBJ1-5, with 7 bases matching TRBD1. This CDR3 is 14 amino acids long. Per germline, CDR1 KGHSY and CDR2 FQNENV. V lost 4 bases and J lost 7; bases outside the gene matches: 7. DNA for the CDR3: TGTGCCAGCAGCCGCCGACAGGGACGACAGCCCCAGCATTTT. The encoded protein is CASSRRQGRQPQHF.

The chain recombines TRBV27 with TRBJ1-1, with D tentatively TRBD1 (5 bases). This CDR3 is built from 13 residues. CDR1 and CDR2 from the germline V gene are MNHEY and SMNVEV (reference sequence). The V end was cut by 5 bases, the J end by 4 bases, with 11 bases between. The CDR3 here is CASSRPQGTEAFF. The CDR3 region has the DNA TGTGCCAGCAGTCGTCCCCAGGGCACTGAAGCTTTCTTT.

With respect to this clone: This sample also contains other DNA sequences that code for the same CDR3. This chain links TRBV27 with TRBJ1-2; maybe TRBD1 (5 bases). The CDR3 sequence is 13 residues long. Germline assignment: CDR1 MNHEY and CDR2 SMNVEV (reference sequence). V dropped 0 bases and J dropped 3 bases, with 5 bases sitting between them. The CDR3 is CASSLSGDYGYTF. The CDR3, as DNA: TGTGCCAGCAGTTTATCGGGGGACTATGGCTACACCTTC.

The chain is built from TRBV7-9 and TRBJ2-7; D is ambiguous. From germline, CDR1 is SEHNR and CDR2 FQNEAQ (reference sequence). The V gene lost 0 bases and the J gene lost 2 bases, with 8 bases spanning the gap. The CDR3 extends over 14 amino acids. CDR3 DNA: TGTGCCAGCAGCTTAGCGGAGAATCCCTACGAGCAGTACTTC. It specifies CASSLAENPYEQYF.

This clone was found once. The rearrangement links TRBV7-3 to TRBJ2-5, with 9 bases identical to TRBD2. The CDR3 covers 15 residues. Germline lookup yields CDR1 SGHTA and CDR2 FQGTGA. The V gene end was trimmed by 5 bases and the J gene end by 2 bases; junction bases not matched to a gene: 6. As DNA, the CDR3 is TGTGCCAGCAGCATTAGCGGGAGTGTGCAAGAGACCCAGTACTTC. Its translation: CASSISGSVQETQYF.

V gene TRBV28 combines with J gene TRBJ1-2, with 8 bases fitting TRBD1. The CDR3 runs 17 residues. V was pared by 5 bases and J by 4 bases, with 15 bases of the junction left unmatched. Per germline, CDR1 MDHEN and CDR2 SYDVKM. In DNA form, the CDR3 reads TGTGCCAGCAGTCCATCTCCACCAGGGGGCGACAGCTATGGCTACACCTTC. Translated, it gives CASSPSPPGGDSYGYTF.

CDR3 amino acids: CASSQAGTGLYEQYF. CDR3 sequence (DNA): TGTGCCAGCAGCCAGGCCGGGACGGGACTCTACGAGCAGTACTTC. The chain is built from TRBV7-2 and TRBJ2-7; D is perhaps TRBD2 (6 bases). V was clipped by 5 bases and J by 3 bases, with 17 bases between them. CDR3 length: 15 amino acids. Germline V gene data show CDR1 as SGHTA and CDR2 as FQGNSA.

The chain recombines TRBV5-4 with TRBJ2-6; D unresolved. The V end lost 1 base, the J end lost 2 bases, and 7 bases lay between the germline ends. Germline V gene data show CDR1 as SGHNT and CDR2 as YYREEE (reference sequence). The CDR3 spans 15 residues. CDR3 region: CASSLLVPGANVLTF. For the CDR3, the DNA is TGTGCCAGCAGCTTGCTGGTTCCTGGGGCCAACGTCCTGACTTTC.

V is TRBV7-9 and J is TRBJ2-3; either TRBD1 or TRBD2 may fit D (5 bases each). The CDR3 extends over 15 amino acids. In germline, CDR1 is SEHNR, CDR2 FQNEAQ (reference sequence). V lost 3 bases and J lost 2, with 12 bases in between. CDR3 DNA sequence: TGTGCCAGCAGCTTTAGAGGGGACGTCACAGATACGCAGTATTTT. Translating gives CASSFRGDVTDTQYF.

The V gene is TRBV7-2, the J gene TRBJ2-7; the match to TRBD2 covers 10 bases. Germline V gene lookup returns CDR1 SGHTA and CDR2 FQGNSA. The junction had 12 bases not matched to a gene; V was cut back by 6 bases and J by 7 bases. The CDR3 is 15 residues long. Here the CDR3 DNA reads TGTGCCAGCAGGCAAACTCTAGCGGGAGTCCGGGAGCAGTACTTC. It is translated as CASRQTLAGVREQYF.

The gene calls are TRBV4-3 and TRBJ1-1; possible D gene TRBD1, 5 bases. This CDR3 contains 14 residues. V lost 1 base and J 6 bases, leaving 12 bases between the germline ends. Germline assignment: CDR1 LGHNA and CDR2 YSLEER. In nucleotides, the CDR3 is TGCGCCAGCAGCCAAGTGTCGGGGGTCGCTGAAGCTTTCTTT. Protein product: CASSQVSGVAEAFF.